Below, 25 T cell receptor beta chains from the same sample are listed, as sequenced in a study of CD8+ T cells in alopecia areata. Sequencing used cDNA as its template, made by extracting RNA and reverse transcribing it. Sequencing was performed with immunoSEQ multiplex PCR; in TCRdb, only in-frame clones are kept and a portion is missing. Among about 150,000 clones listed, under 60% were seen once. Sequences were derived from CD4+ T cells sorted from blood, sampled at week 0. These receptors were obtained from a human donor with alopecia areata.

This chain joins TRBV7-9 and TRBJ1-1, with 7 bases matching TRBD1. This CDR3 is 14 amino acids long. Germline CDR1 is SEHNR and CDR2 is FQNEAQ (reference sequence). V trimming: 4 bases; J trimming: 8 bases; junction bases outside the gene matches: 10. CDR3 loop: CASSYLPGGGEAFF. As DNA, the CDR3 is TGTGCCAGCAGCTACCTTCCAGGGGGAGGCGAAGCTTTCTTT.

CDR3 residues: CASSQGGSVYNEQFF. The CDR3 DNA reads TGTGCCAGCAGCCAAGGGGGGAGTGTCTACAATGAGCAGTTCTTC. The rearrangement joins TRBV14 to TRBJ2-1, with D perhaps TRBD1 or TRBD2 (5 bases each). The CDR3 has 15 amino acids. V was trimmed by 1 base and J by 3 bases, leaving 10 bases between them. Germline CDR1 is SGHDN and CDR2 is FVKESK.

This clone appeared a few times. The rearrangement uses TRBV5-6 and TRBJ2-6; 8 bases map to TRBD1. The J segment lost 0 bases and the V segment lost 5 bases, leaving 4 bases of the junction unmatched. This CDR3 region has 16 residues. From germline, CDR1 is SGHDT and CDR2 YYEEEE. CDR3 region: CASRGTGISGANVLTF. CDR3 nucleotide sequence: TGTGCCAGCAGGGGGACAGGAATCTCTGGGGCCAACGTCCTGACTTTC.

V and J are TRBV10-3 and TRBJ1-1, with TRBD1 identical over 7 bases. Unmatched junction bases numbered 2, after V lost 4 bases and J lost 3 bases. Germline-derived CDR1 and CDR2 are ENHRY and SYGVKD. This CDR3 comprises 13 residues. This CDR3 reads CAISATGDTEAFF. The CDR3, as DNA: TGTGCCATCAGTGCTACAGGGGACACTGAAGCTTTCTTT.

J is TRBJ1-1 and V is TRBV29-1; D remains unclear. The CDR3 runs to 13 residues. V shed 7 bases and J shed 0 bases, with 12 bases lying between them. Germline CDR1 SQVTM, CDR2 ANQGSEA. The CDR3 region has the DNA TGCAGCGCTGCTCATACATTGAACACTGAAGCTTTCTTT. Its translation is CSAAHTLNTEAFF.

CDR3 in amino acids: CASSYGHKMYF. DNA for the CDR3: TGTGCCAGCAGTTACGGTCACAAAATGTACTTC. V usage is TRBV6-5 and J usage is TRBJ2-5, with no clear D. V lost 2 bases to trimming and J lost 13 bases, with 11 bases between them. Germline CDR1 reads MNHEY; CDR2 reads SVGAGI. CDR3 length: 11 residues.

The genes are TRBV14 and TRBJ2-6; no clear D gene. Trimming removed 2 bases from V and 4 bases from J, with 6 bases in between. This CDR3 has 14 residues. Germline V gene data show CDR1 as SGHDN and CDR2 as FVKESK. The CDR3 is CASSQLSGANVLTF. The CDR3 DNA reads as TGTGCCAGCAGCCAACTCTCCGGGGCCAACGTCCTGACTTTC.

This rearrangement joins TRBV11-1 to TRBJ2-3; D is unclear. The germline V gene encodes CDR1 SGHAT and CDR2 FQDESV (reference sequence). The V end was cut by 1 base, the J end by 0 bases, with 8 bases between. This CDR3 contains 15 residues. CDR3 sequence (DNA): TGTGCCAGCAGCTTAGTGTACGGGAGCACAGATACGCAGTATTTT. This translates into CASSLVYGSTDTQYF.

This clone was seen only once. V is TRBV7-2 and J is TRBJ2-7; 9 positions match TRBD2. CDR1 is SGHTA and CDR2 is FQGNSA in the germline V gene. The CDR3 is 15 amino acids. After removal of 8 bases from V and 0 bases from J, the junction contained 8 bases not matched to a gene. DNA of the CDR3: TGTGCCAGCTCCTCTAGCGGGGCCTTCTCCTACGAGCAGTACTTC. Its protein is CASSSSGAFSYEQYF.

A single count supports this clone. V gene TRBV6-5 combines with J gene TRBJ1-6, with 7 bases identical to TRBD1. Germline-derived CDR1 and CDR2 are MNHEY and SVGAGI. The CDR3 consists of 12 residues. V lost 5 bases and J lost 11; bases outside the gene matches: 3. The CDR3 protein is CASSDRVTPLHF. As DNA, the CDR3 is TGTGCCAGCAGTGACAGGGTGACACCCCTCCACTTT.

Only a few counts were recorded for this clone. The CDR3 protein is CASSSSSGLISGELFF. The CDR3 nucleotides read TGTGCCAGCAGCTCTTCGTCGGGACTAATCTCGGGGGAGCTGTTTTTT. The chain employs TRBV7-2 and TRBJ2-2; TRBD2 aligns across 7 bases. There are 16 residues in the CDR3. V was pared by 4 bases and J by 8 bases, with 13 bases of the junction left unmatched. Germline values: CDR1 SGHTA, CDR2 FQGNSA.

This clone was seen a few times. The J gene is TRBJ2-1, the V gene TRBV2; 11 nucleotides match TRBD2. Germline CDR1 reads SNHLY; CDR2 reads FYNNEI. CDR3 size: 22 residues. V was pared by 1 base and J by 0 bases, with 17 bases of the junction left unmatched. The CDR3 bases are TGTGCCAGCAGTGAAGGGCTAGCGGGGGGCCCGAAATACCTGAGCTCCTACAATGAGCAGTTCTTC. Translated, it gives CASSEGLAGGPKYLSSYNEQFF.

This clone was seen only a few times. The rearrangement joins TRBV4-2 to TRBJ2-1, with TRBD1 identical over 8 bases. J gave up 3 bases and V 0 bases, and 10 bases lay outside the gene matches. The germline V gene encodes CDR1 LGHNA and CDR2 YNFKEQ. The CDR3 has 18 amino acids. The CDR3 protein is CASSQDLLRTGLYNEQFF. CDR3 DNA sequence: TGTGCCAGCAGCCAAGATCTGCTGAGGACAGGGCTCTACAATGAGCAGTTCTTC.

The chain employs TRBV4-2 and TRBJ2-5, with 7 bases aligning to TRBD1. Trimming took 4 bases from V and 3 from J; bases not matched to a gene: 5. The V gene's germline CDR1 is LGHNA and CDR2 YNFKEQ. The CDR3 runs 14 residues. CDR3 nucleotides: TGTGCCAGCAGCCTCATCGACAGGGAAGAGACCCAGTACTTC. Protein: CASSLIDREETQYF.

Notes on this clone: This same CDR3 is encoded by further DNA sequences in the sample. J is TRBJ1-1 and V is TRBV29-1, with no clear D. The CDR3 contains 12 residues. V lost 4 bases, J lost 1 base, and 7 bases lay in between. Germline CDR1 reads SQVTM; CDR2 reads ANQGSEA. CDR3 coding DNA: TGCAGCGTTGTAAGAGGGAACACTGAAGCTTTCTTT. It specifies CSVVRGNTEAFF.

There are a few counts of this clone. This rearrangement joins TRBV5-1 to TRBJ2-5, with D possibly being TRBD1 (6 bases). This CDR3 spans 12 amino acids. Trimming removed 1 base from V and 5 bases from J, with 6 bases in between. Germline CDR1 SGHRS, CDR2 YFSETQ. CDR3 nucleotides: TGCGCCAGCAGCTTGAGGGGGGAGACCCAGTACTTC. This translates into CASSLRGETQYF.

The rearrangement links TRBV6-5 to TRBJ1-2; D not certain. The CDR3 runs to 12 residues. Trimming removed 7 bases from V and 3 bases from J, with 9 bases in between. CDR1 is MNHEY and CDR2 is SVGAGI in the germline V gene. The CDR3: CASKGRYYGYTF. The CDR3 region has the DNA TGTGCCAGCAAGGGCCGTTACTATGGCTACACCTTC.

The chain combines TRBV11-2 with TRBJ2-7; D is uncertain. This CDR3 has 15 amino acids. V gave up 5 bases and J gave up 5 bases, with 19 bases separating them. Germline CDR1 reads SGHAT; CDR2 reads FQNNGV. Written as DNA, the CDR3 is TGTGCCAGCAGCCCCATCCACACAAGGGCTCACGAGCAGTACTTC. It is translated as CASSPIHTRAHEQYF.

V is TRBV7-8 and J is TRBJ2-6, with no clear D. Germline V lookup: CDR1 SGHVS, CDR2 FQNEAQ. CDR3 length: 17 residues. Trimming pared 2 bases from V and 1 base from J, leaving 12 bases between. CDR3 nucleotide sequence: TGTGCCAGCAGCTTACAATCAGTGGCTTCTGGGGCCAACGTCCTGACTTTC. Residues: CASSLQSVASGANVLTF.

The genes are TRBV29-1 and TRBJ1-5; D unresolved. V lost 4 bases and J lost 0, with 10 bases in between. Germline V gene sequence: CDR1 SQVTM, CDR2 ANQGSEA. This CDR3 region has 14 residues. The CDR3, as DNA: TGCAGCGTTGTGTTACGAGTTAGCAATCAGCCCCAGCATTTT. Translating it yields CSVVLRVSNQPQHF.

The chain is built from TRBV7-2 and TRBJ2-1; TRBD2 might be the D (5 bases). Germline V lookup: CDR1 SGHTA, CDR2 FQGNSA. Trimming stripped 0 bases from V and 10 bases from J, with 7 bases between. The CDR3 extends over 12 amino acids. The CDR3 DNA sequence: TGTGCCAGCAGCTTAGCAGGCGGGGAGCAGTTCTTC. This sequence encodes CASSLAGGEQFF.

The chain uses TRBV4-1 and TRBJ1-2, with TRBD1 matching 7 bases. The CDR3 is made up of 15 amino acids. Trimming took 4 bases from V and 4 from J; bases not matched to a gene: 9. CDR1 is MGHRA and CDR2 is YSYEKL in the germline V gene. This CDR3 reads CASSLHDRDFYGYTF. As DNA, the CDR3 is TGCGCCAGCAGCCTACACGACAGGGACTTCTATGGCTACACCTTC.

The CDR3 is CSVEDGNTDTQYF. DNA for the CDR3: TGCAGCGTTGAAGATGGCAACACAGATACGCAGTATTTT. J is TRBJ2-3 and V is TRBV29-1, with D uncertain. Germline CDR1 reads SQVTM; CDR2 reads ANQGSEA. V lost 0 bases to trimming and J lost 2 bases, with 6 bases between them. The CDR3 length is 13 residues.

The chain recombines TRBV30 with TRBJ2-7; no reliable D call. Trimming removed 1 base at V and 3 bases at J, with 10 bases between. Germline V gene data show CDR1 as GTSNPN and CDR2 as SVGIG (reference sequence). There are 13 residues in the CDR3. The CDR3 loop is CAWSEWEGYEQYF. Here the CDR3 DNA reads TGTGCCTGGAGTGAATGGGAAGGCTACGAGCAGTACTTC.

This clone was seen a few times. J is TRBJ1-1 and V is TRBV19, with D unresolved. This CDR3 is built from 13 residues. Looked up from germline, CDR1 is LNHDA and CDR2 is SQIVND (reference sequence). Trimming removed 8 bases at V and 0 bases at J, with 10 bases between. The CDR3 bases are TGTGCCAGTTGTGACACCTTGAACACTGAAGCTTTCTTT. This translates into CASCDTLNTEAFF.